The 10 T cell receptor beta chains listed next were all sequenced from one sample in a study of early T cells in non-severe SARS-CoV-2 infection (dated by TCRdb to the early 2020s). The library was generated by 5' RACE. The run used a NextSeq 500. The public reads were quality trimmed at Q25 with fastp and then assembled into clones with MiXCR by TCRdb, keeping productive beta chains. CDR3 protein duplicates are merged, each entry listing the most common genes and DNA. For this sample the table gives about 97,000 distinct CDR3 sequences, of which approximately 11% were detected only once. The leading ten clones occupy around 4.3% of the sample. The sample consisted of whole blood, taken at baseline. The receptors here all came from an adult who was a healthcare worker with PCR-confirmed SARS-CoV-2 infection or an uninfected control (not recorded which).

The V and J genes are TRBV12-3 or TRBV12-4 and TRBJ1-1; TRBD1 matches 9 bases. This CDR3 is built from 14 residues. V was pared by 5 bases and J by 3 bases, with 4 bases of the junction left unmatched. The CDR3, as DNA: TGTGCCAGCAGTGGGACAGGGTTGTACACTGAAGCTTTCTTT. Translating gives CASSGTGLYTEAFF.

This clonotype appeared many times. The J gene is TRBJ2-5, the V gene TRBV7-9; D is unresolved. Trimming removed 3 bases from V and 4 bases from J, with 3 bases in between. Germline CDR1 reads SEHNR; CDR2 reads FQNEAQ (reference sequence). The CDR3 contains 11 residues. The chain's CDR3 is CASSFPETQYF. The CDR3 DNA is TGTGCCAGCAGCTTTCCAGAGACCCAGTACTTC.

CDR3 sequence: CASSETGDGQPQHF. The CDR3 nucleotides are TGTGCCAGCAGCGAAACAGGGGATGGGCAGCCCCAGCATTTT. The V and J genes are TRBV7-2 and TRBJ1-5, with 7 bases that match TRBD1. The V segment lost 5 bases and the J segment 7 bases; nucleotides outside the gene matches: 8. Germline assignment: CDR1 SGHTA and CDR2 FQGNSA. CDR3 length: 14 residues.

The rearrangement joins TRBV3-1 to TRBJ1-5, with a possible D match to TRBD1 (6 bases). Trimming pared 1 base from V and 5 bases from J, leaving 12 bases between. The CDR3 is 15 amino acids. Germline CDR1 is LGHDT and CDR2 is YNNKEL (reference sequence). CDR3 sequence (DNA): TGTGCCAGCAGCCAAGCGGCACAGGGATATCAGCCCCAGCATTTT. It yields the protein CASSQAAQGYQPQHF.

Ten or more counts support this clonotype. The genes are TRBV10-3 and TRBJ2-3, with D unclear. CDR3 length: 14 residues. Trimming took 6 bases from V and 0 from J, leaving 10 bases between them. The V gene's germline CDR1 is ENHRY and CDR2 SYGVKD. The CDR3 reads CAISVGQSTDTQYF. The CDR3 coding sequence is TGTGCCATCAGCGTCGGGCAGAGCACAGATACGCAGTATTTT.

V is TRBV12-3 or TRBV12-4 and J is TRBJ1-6; D is perhaps TRBD1 (6 bases). Trimming took off 5 bases at V and 9 bases at J, with 11 bases between the two ends. The CDR3 covers 13 residues. CDR3 residues: CASSDRKGSPLHF. The CDR3 nucleotides read TGTGCCAGCAGTGACAGGAAAGGTTCACCCCTCCACTTT.

This clonotype was observed at least ten times. The J gene is TRBJ2-1, the V gene TRBV18; TRBD2 matches 7 bases. Per germline, CDR1 KGHSH and CDR2 LQKENI. The V gene end was trimmed by 4 bases and the J gene end by 5 bases; junction bases not matched to a gene: 5. The CDR3 contains 14 residues. The DNA of the CDR3 is TGTGCCAGCTCACACCCTGGACTAGACAATGAGCAGTTCTTC. Translation gives CASSHPGLDNEQFF. Complete variable domain (other parts from reference TRBV18 and TRBJ2-1): NAGVMQNPRHLVRRRGQEARLRCSPMKGHSHVYWYRQLPEEGLKFMVYLQKENIIDESGMPKERFSAEFPKEGPSILRIQQVVRGDSAAYFCASSHPGLDNEQFFGPGTRLTVL.

The chain combines TRBV2 with TRBJ2-7; D uncertain. The germline gives CDR1 SNHLY, CDR2 FYNNEI. This CDR3 region has 10 residues. Trimming took 6 bases from V and 4 from J, leaving 4 bases between them. Here the CDR3 reads CASRGYEQYF. For the CDR3, the DNA is TGTGCCAGCAGAGGATACGAGCAGTACTTC.

The gene calls are TRBV23-1 and TRBJ2-2; D remains unclear. TRBV23-1 is designated an ORF whose function remains uncertain. Trimming took off 3 bases at V and 7 bases at J, with 6 bases between the two ends. This CDR3 comprises 12 residues. The CDR3 sequence: CASSQNFGELFF. The CDR3 nucleotides read TGCGCCAGCAGTCAGAATTTCGGGGAGCTGTTTTTT.

This clonotype was counted a few times. The genes are TRBV20-1 and TRBJ1-2; 9 positions agree with TRBD1. Per germline, CDR1 DFQATT and CDR2 SNEGSKA (reference sequence). This CDR3 has 13 residues. The J segment lost 9 bases and the V segment lost 3 bases, leaving 8 bases of the junction unmatched. This chain's CDR3 is CSASPGTGRRYTF. The CDR3 nucleotides are TGCAGTGCTAGCCCCGGGACAGGGAGGCGCTACACCTTC.